This entry describes one TCR beta chain. This table comes from immunoSEQ multiplex PCR, and its TCRdb copy is limited to in-frame clones, with some not included. Of over 650,000 clones in the sample, around 87% are singletons; the top ten hold roughly 0.0089%. The source of the sample is a study of shared T cell receptors in the human thymus. The V end was cut by 3 bases, the J end by 6 bases, with 9 bases between. This CDR3 has 13 residues. The germline V gene encodes CDR1 MNHEY and CDR2 SVGAGI. This sample also appeared in a second study, on human thymus T cells. That source adds: Among thymic and blood repertoires, usage of V and J genes appeared biased.

The chain uses TRBV6-5 and TRBJ2-1; no reliable D call. The receptor's source is a boy under three years old with a congenital heart defect. Material for sequencing was thymocytes. This CDR3 reads CASSYGSGNEQFF. As DNA, the CDR3 is TGTGCCAGCAGTTATGGCTCGGGCAATGAGCAGTTCTTC.